Sequencing of this TCR beta chain was carried out in a study of T cells after yellow fever vaccination. Study-level findings and limits: The secondary response showed a weaker magnitude and a faster peak, day 5 versus 15.

Universal primer sites and UMIs were introduced during 5'RACE template-switching synthesis of TCR cDNA. TCRdb passed the 5' RACE reads through MiXCR, listing each CDR3 protein once. The sample has 70,000 or so distinct CDR3 sequences; 5.9% are singletons. This clonotype occurred many times. Its antigen is unidentified. CDR3 length equals 12 residues. In germline, CDR1 is KGHSH, CDR2 LQKENI. V was trimmed by 0 bases and J by 7 bases, leaving 6 bases between them. Sequences were derived from CD4+ T cells sorted from PBMCs, sampled roughly 15 days after the first yellow fever vaccination. The V and J genes are TRBV18 and TRBJ1-1; D is unclear. This receptor was identified in a man younger than 30 who received the YFV17D yellow fever vaccine. The CDR3 loop is CASSPPSREAFF. CDR3 DNA sequence: TGTGCCAGCTCACCACCGTCTCGTGAAGCTTTCTTT.